This T cell receptor (beta chain) comes out of a study of T cell repertoires in cytomegalovirus infection. For the study at large: Well-studied HLA-B-restricted CMV epitopes were used in the study alongside recently identified HLA-C-restricted ones. Signatures in public TCR beta sequences pointed to both CMV infection and matching HLA type.

A note on this clonotype: The antigen remains unidentified.

One entry per CDR3 protein results from TCRdb running MiXCR on the reads. Of about 100,000 distinct CDR3 sequences listed, roughly two fifths were seen once; the top ten hold 65% to 75%. Broader study findings: CMV-specific HLA-C-restricted TCR beta clonotypes dominated the ex vivo response. Cumulative public TCR beta family frequency identified carriers of CMV plus the relevant HLA.

This TCR was recovered from a human donor in good health (CMV status not recorded). Some clones in this sample may be carry-over from other donors' samples. The specimen comprised CD8+ T cells from cultured PBMCs, sampled from culture after CMV antigen stimulation.

In DNA form, the CDR3 reads TGTGCCAGCAGTGGGACAGGGGTAGAAGAGACCCAGTACTTC. It is translated as CASSGTGVEETQYF. The gene calls are TRBV28 and TRBJ2-5; 10 bases fit TRBD1. Germline lookup yields CDR1 MDHEN and CDR2 SYDVKM. This CDR3 contains 14 residues. The trim removed 5 bases at V and 3 bases at J, leaving 3 bases unmatched. Full variable domain (outside the CDR3, taken from reference TRBV28 and TRBJ2-5): DVKVTQSSRYLVKRTGEKVFLECVQDMDHENMFWYRQDPGLGLRLIYFSYDVKMKEKGDIPEGYSVSREKKERFSLILESASTNQTSMYLCASSGTGVEETQYFGPGTRLLVL.